This section outlines one TCR beta chain sequence together with its context. Its cognate antigen is unknown. This sample was included in a study of cytomegalovirus exposure and HLA in healthy donors. The study ran its PCR with 60 Vbeta and 13 Jbeta primers. The method was immunoSEQ multiplex PCR; TCRdb's version includes in-frame clones alone and lacks a portion of them. The sample has 95,000 to 150,000 clones; around four fifths are singletons. V was clipped by 4 bases and J by 5 bases; unmatched bases: 4. In germline, CDR1 is ENHRY, CDR2 SYGVKD. The CDR3 has 13 amino acids. Study-level findings and limits: V- and J-gene trimming in TCR beta was tied to a missense DCLRE1C variant by an analysis performed later. Later analysis reportedly placed an Asian-associated ancestry cluster below the roughly 680-donor mean in N-insertions. For most TCR sequences rarity was the rule, although some public TCRs occurred in many donors. Earlier findings revealed that most TCR beta V segments proved productive either about 90% or about 30% of the time.

The clonotype comes from a woman aged 40 to 49 in good health and CMV-seropositive. Input material: PBMCs. V and J are TRBV10-3 and TRBJ2-5, with 7 bases aligning to TRBD2. The CDR3 bases are TGTGCCATCAGTGGGGAGGGATCGGAGACCCAGTACTTC. It encodes CAISGEGSETQYF.